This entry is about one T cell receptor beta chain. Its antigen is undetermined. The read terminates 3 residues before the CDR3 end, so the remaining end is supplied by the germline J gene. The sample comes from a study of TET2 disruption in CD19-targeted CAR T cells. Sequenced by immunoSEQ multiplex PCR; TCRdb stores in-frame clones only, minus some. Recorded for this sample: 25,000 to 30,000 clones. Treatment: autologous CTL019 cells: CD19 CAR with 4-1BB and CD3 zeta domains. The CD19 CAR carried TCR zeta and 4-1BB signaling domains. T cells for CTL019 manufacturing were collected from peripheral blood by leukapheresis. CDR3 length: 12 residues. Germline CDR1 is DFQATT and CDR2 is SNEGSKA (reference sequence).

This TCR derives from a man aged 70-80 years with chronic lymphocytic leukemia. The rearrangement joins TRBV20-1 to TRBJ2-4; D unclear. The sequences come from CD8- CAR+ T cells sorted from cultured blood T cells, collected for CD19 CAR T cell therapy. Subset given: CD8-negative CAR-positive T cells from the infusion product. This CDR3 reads CSARAAQQPQYF. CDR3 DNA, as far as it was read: TGCAGTGCTAGGGCAGCCCAACAGCCT.